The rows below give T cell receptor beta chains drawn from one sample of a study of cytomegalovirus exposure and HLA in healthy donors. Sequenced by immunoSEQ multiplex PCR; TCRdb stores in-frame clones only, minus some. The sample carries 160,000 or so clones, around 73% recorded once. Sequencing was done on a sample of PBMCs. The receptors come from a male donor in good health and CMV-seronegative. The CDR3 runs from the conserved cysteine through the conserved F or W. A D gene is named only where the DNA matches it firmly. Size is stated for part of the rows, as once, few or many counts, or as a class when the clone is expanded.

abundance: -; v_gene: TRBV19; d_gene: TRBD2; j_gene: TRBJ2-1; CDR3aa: CASSIVSLAGINEQFF; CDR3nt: TGTGCCAGTAGTATAGTGTCACTAGCGGGGATAAATGAGCAGTTCTTC
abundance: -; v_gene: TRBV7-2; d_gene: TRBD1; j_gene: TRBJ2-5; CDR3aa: CASSPGTAKFQETQYF; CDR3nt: TGTGCCAGCAGCCCGGGGACAGCGAAGTTTCAAGAGACCCAGTACTTC
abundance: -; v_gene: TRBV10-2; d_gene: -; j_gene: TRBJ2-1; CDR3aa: CASSERGRYNEQFF; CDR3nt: TGCGCCAGCAGTGAAAGGGGCCGATACAATGAGCAGTTCTTC
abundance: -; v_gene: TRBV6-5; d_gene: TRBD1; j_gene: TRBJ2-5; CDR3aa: CASSYAPAGQGETQYF; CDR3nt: TGTGCCAGCAGTTACGCCCCTGCTGGACAGGGTGAGACCCAGTACTTC
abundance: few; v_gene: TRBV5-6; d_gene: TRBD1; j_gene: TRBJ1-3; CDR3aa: CASSPRTGGERNTIYF; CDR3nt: TGTGCCAGCAGCCCCAGGACAGGGGGCGAGAGAAACACCATATATTTT
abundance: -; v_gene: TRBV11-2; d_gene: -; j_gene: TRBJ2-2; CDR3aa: CASSPRESRGTGELFF; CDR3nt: TGTGCCAGCAGCCCACGGGAGAGTCGGGGCACCGGGGAGCTGTTTTTT
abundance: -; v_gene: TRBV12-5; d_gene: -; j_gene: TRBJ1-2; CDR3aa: CASGWPDSGYDYGYTF; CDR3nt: TGTGCTAGTGGTTGGCCAGATTCAGGTTACGACTATGGCTACACCTTC
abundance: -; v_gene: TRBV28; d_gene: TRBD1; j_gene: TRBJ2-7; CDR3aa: CATAGQGLLGYEQYF; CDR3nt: TGTGCCACCGCGGGACAGGGACTTTTGGGTTACGAGCAGTACTTC
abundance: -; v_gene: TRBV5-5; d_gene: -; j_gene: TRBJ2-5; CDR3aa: CASSTQTVPETQYF; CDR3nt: TGTGCCAGCAGCACACAGACGGTGCCAGAGACCCAGTACTTC
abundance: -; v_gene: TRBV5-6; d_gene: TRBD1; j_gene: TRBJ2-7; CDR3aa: CASSLSFRDSSYEQYF; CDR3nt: TGTGCCAGCAGCTTGTCCTTCCGGGACAGCTCCTACGAGCAGTACTTC
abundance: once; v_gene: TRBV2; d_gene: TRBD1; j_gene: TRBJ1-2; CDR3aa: CASLNRDRFYGYTF; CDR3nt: TGTGCCAGTTTAAACCGGGACAGGTTCTATGGCTACACCTTC
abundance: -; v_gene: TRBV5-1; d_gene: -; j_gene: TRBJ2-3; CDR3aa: CASSLAQDIDTQYF; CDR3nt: TGCGCCAGCAGCTTGGCCCAGGATATAGATACGCAGTATTTT
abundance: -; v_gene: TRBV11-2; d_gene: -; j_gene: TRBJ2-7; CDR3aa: CATLADTSYEQYF; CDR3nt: TGTGCCACCTTAGCGGATACGTCCTACGAGCAGTACTTC
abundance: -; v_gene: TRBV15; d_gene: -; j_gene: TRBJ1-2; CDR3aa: CATRSGVWNYGYTF; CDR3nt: TGTGCCACCCGTAGCGGGGTTTGGAACTATGGCTACACCTTC
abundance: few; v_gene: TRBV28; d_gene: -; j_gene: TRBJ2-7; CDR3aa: CASSSGRGEQYF; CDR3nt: TGTGCCAGCAGTTCGGGGAGGGGGGAGCAGTACTTC
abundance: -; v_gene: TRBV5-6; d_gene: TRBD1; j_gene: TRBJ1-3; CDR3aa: CASSLGTGFGNTIYF; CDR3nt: TGTGCCAGCAGCTTGGGGACAGGGTTTGGAAACACCATATATTTT
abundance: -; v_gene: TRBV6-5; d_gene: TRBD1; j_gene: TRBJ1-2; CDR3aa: CASRPDRGYGYTF; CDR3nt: TGTGCCAGCAGACCCGACAGGGGCTATGGCTACACCTTC
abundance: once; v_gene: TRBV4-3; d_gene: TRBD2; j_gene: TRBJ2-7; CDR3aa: CASSQDPTSWAGRNF; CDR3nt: TGCGCCAGCAGCCAAGATCCGACTAGCTGGGCCGGTCGGAACTTC
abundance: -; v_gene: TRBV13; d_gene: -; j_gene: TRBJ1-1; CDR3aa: CASSLLSRGTEAFF; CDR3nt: TGTGCCAGCAGCTTACTCAGCAGGGGCACTGAAGCTTTCTTT
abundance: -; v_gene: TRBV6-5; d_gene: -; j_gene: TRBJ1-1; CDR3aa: CASTRGGRDTEAFF; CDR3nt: TGTGCCAGCACTAGGGGAGGGAGGGACACTGAAGCTTTCTTT
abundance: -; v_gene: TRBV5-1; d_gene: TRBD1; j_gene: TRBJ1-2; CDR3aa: CASSLGQGAGGYTF; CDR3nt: TGCGCCAGCAGCCTGGGACAGGGGGCCGGGGGCTACACCTTC
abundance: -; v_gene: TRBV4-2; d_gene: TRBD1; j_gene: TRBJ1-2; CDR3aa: CASSQTGGAGGYTF; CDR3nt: TGTGCCAGCAGCCAGACAGGGGGCGCGGGTGGCTACACCTTC
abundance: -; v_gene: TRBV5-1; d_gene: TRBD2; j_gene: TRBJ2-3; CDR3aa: CASGRGRASTDTQYF; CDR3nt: TGCGCCAGCGGGAGGGGAAGGGCTAGCACAGATACGCAGTATTTT
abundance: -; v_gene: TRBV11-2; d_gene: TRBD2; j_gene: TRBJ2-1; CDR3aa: CASRGLASSYNEQFF; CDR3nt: TGTGCCAGCAGGGGACTAGCGTCCTCCTACAATGAGCAGTTCTTC
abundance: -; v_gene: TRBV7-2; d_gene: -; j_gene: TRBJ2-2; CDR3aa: CASSGTPNTGELFF; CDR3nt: TGTGCCAGCAGCGGGACTCCTAACACCGGGGAGCTGTTTTTT
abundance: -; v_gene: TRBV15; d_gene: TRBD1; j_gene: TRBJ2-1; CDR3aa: CATSSNRGLGEQFF; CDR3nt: TGTGCCACCAGCAGTAACAGGGGTTTGGGTGAGCAGTTCTTC
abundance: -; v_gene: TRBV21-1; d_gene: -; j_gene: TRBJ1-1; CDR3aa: CASSNGGRELTEAFF; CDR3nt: TGTGCCAGCAGCAATGGGGGGCGGGAGCTCACTGAAGCTTTCTTT
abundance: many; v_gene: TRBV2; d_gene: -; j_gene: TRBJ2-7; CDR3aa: CASSRQASYEQYF; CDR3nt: TGTGCCAGCAGTAGACAGGCCTCCTACGAGCAGTACTTC
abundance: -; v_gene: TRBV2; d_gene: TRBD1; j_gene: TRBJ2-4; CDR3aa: CASSEAGGGNIQYF; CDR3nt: TGTGCCAGCAGTGAAGCAGGGGGCGGAAACATTCAGTACTTC
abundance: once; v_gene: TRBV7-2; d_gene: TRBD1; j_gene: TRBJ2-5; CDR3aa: CASSDRGRGGETQYF; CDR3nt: TGTGCCAGCAGCGACAGGGGAAGGGGCGGAGAGACCCAGTACTTC
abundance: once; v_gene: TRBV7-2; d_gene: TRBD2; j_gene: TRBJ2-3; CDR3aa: CASSPGLAGDTQYF; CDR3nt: TGTGCCAGCAGTCCGGGACTAGCGGGAGATACGCAGTATTTT
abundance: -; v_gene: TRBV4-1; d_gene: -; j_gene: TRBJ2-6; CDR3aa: CASSRDSGANVLTF; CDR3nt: TGCGCCAGCAGCCGCGATTCTGGGGCCAACGTCCTGACTTTC
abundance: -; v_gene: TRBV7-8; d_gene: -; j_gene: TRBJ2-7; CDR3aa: CASSPLDRPYEQYF; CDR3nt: TGTGCCAGCAGCCCTCTGGACAGACCCTACGAGCAGTACTTC
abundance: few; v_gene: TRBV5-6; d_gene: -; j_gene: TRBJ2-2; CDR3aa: CAVRLSSGELFF; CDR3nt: TGTGCCGTGCGTCTATCAAGCGGGGAGCTGTTTTTT
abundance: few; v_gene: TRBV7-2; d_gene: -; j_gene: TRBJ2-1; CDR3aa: CASSQERNEQFF; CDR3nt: TGTGCCAGCAGCCAAGAGAGGAATGAGCAGTTCTTC
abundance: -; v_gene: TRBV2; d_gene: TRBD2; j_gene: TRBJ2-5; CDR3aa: CASNSGRAQETQYF; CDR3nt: TGTGCCAGCAATAGCGGGAGGGCTCAAGAGACCCAGTACTTC